A single sample gave rise to the 9 T cell receptor beta chains below, sequenced in a study of cytomegalovirus exposure and HLA in healthy donors. Use of 60 Vbeta and 13 Jbeta primers characterized the PCR. Clones were sequenced by immunoSEQ multiplex PCR, and TCRdb holds only the in-frame ones, with some missing. This table holds just over 150,000 clones, approximately 86% found once. The specimen was PBMCs. These receptor sequences come from a woman younger than 35 in good health and CMV-seronegative.

CDR3 amino acids: CASTLFGAEQYF. In nucleotides, the CDR3 is TGTGCCAGCACCCTCTTTGGGGCCGAGCAGTACTTC. The V gene is TRBV5-6, the J gene TRBJ2-7; D perhaps matches TRBD1 (5 bases). There are 12 residues in the CDR3. The V gene lost 6 bases and the J gene lost 6 bases, with 13 bases spanning the gap. The germline gives CDR1 SGHDT, CDR2 YYEEEE.

The chain employs TRBV9 and TRBJ2-3; D is unclear. Trimming shortened V by 0 bases and J by 4 bases, and 9 bases separated the two germline ends. CDR1 is SGDLS and CDR2 is YYNGEE in the germline V gene. The CDR3 length is 14 residues. CDR3 residues: CASSVASLPDTQYF. In DNA, the CDR3 is TGTGCCAGCAGCGTAGCGAGTCTTCCAGATACGCAGTATTTT.

The chain employs TRBV2 and TRBJ1-2; the match to TRBD1 covers 8 bases. The germline gives CDR1 SNHLY, CDR2 FYNNEI. The V segment lost 7 bases and the J segment 4 bases; nucleotides outside the gene matches: 8. The CDR3 is 14 residues long. The CDR3 loop reads CASTKDRDAYGYTF. In DNA, the CDR3 is TGTGCCAGCACTAAGGACAGGGATGCCTATGGCTACACCTTC.

The chain links TRBV19 to TRBJ1-2, with D tentatively TRBD1 (6 bases). In germline, CDR1 is LNHDA, CDR2 SQIVND (reference sequence). The CDR3 has 15 amino acids. V was pared by 6 bases and J by 0 bases, with 14 bases between. Here the CDR3 DNA reads TGTGCCAGTAGCCTACAGGGACTAACTAACTATGGCTACACCTTC. Translation gives CASSLQGLTNYGYTF.

The chain recombines TRBV29-1 with TRBJ2-3, with TRBD1 matching over 7 bases. The CDR3 is 13 residues long. Germline-derived CDR1 and CDR2 are SQVTM and ANQGSEA. Unmatched junction bases numbered 7, after V lost 6 bases and J lost 4 bases. The DNA of the CDR3 is TGCAGCGTAGGACAGGCGAAGGCAGATACGCAGTATTTT. This encodes CSVGQAKADTQYF.

This clone was detected a few times. The J gene is TRBJ1-2, the V gene TRBV29-1; 8 bases match TRBD1. The junction had 8 bases not matched to a gene; V was cut back by 7 bases and J by 4 bases. Germline V gene data show CDR1 as SQVTM and CDR2 as ANQGSEA. The CDR3 sequence is 13 residues long. CDR3 coding DNA: TGCAGCGCCGGACCAACAGGGGGCTATGGCTACACCTTC. Translation gives CSAGPTGGYGYTF.

This clone was observed a single time. The genes are TRBV25-1 and TRBJ2-5, with 10 bases matching TRBD1. V was pared by 1 base and J by 1 base, with 3 bases of the junction left unmatched. The CDR3 covers 16 residues. Germline V gene lookup returns CDR1 MGHDK and CDR2 SYGVNS. CDR3 bases: TGTGCCAGCAGTGAATGGGACAGGGGCGTCCAAGAGACCCAGTACTTC. Translated: CASSEWDRGVQETQYF.

The chain is built from TRBV19 and TRBJ1-1; 7 bases fit TRBD1. V lost 5 bases, J lost 3 bases, and 6 bases stayed unmatched. Germline V CDR1 and CDR2: LNHDA, SQIVND (reference sequence). CDR3 size: 14 residues. CDR3 sequence: CASSPGTVYTEAFF. CDR3 nucleotides: TGTGCCAGTAGTCCCGGGACAGTTTACACTGAAGCTTTCTTT.

The genes are TRBV6-5 and TRBJ1-2; perhaps TRBD1 as D (5 bases). This CDR3 is built from 15 residues. Germline assignment: CDR1 MNHEY and CDR2 SVGAGI. The V gene lost 5 bases and the J gene lost 5 bases, with 18 bases spanning the gap. The CDR3 nucleotides read TGTGCCAGCAGTCATGCGGTGGGGCTTTGGTATGGCTACACCTTC. Protein sequence: CASSHAVGLWYGYTF.